The sequence of this TCR beta chain was determined in a study of CD8 T cells in Susac syndrome. The RNA input was roughly 0.45 to 1 ug, and it was reverse transcribed with random hexamers. Across 54 Vbeta and 13 Jbeta, immunoSEQ multiplex PCR amplified TCR beta CDR3. MiXCR was run by TCRdb on the immunoSEQ multiplex PCR reads, yielding one entry per CDR3 protein. This table holds some 68,000 distinct CDR3 sequences, about 92% found once. CD8+ and CD4+ T cells from blood underwent TCR beta sequencing, which was carried out in a high-throughput format. Fulfillment of recently defined diagnostic criteria for definite or probable disease was shown by the patients with Susac syndrome. In contrast to the negatively isolated CD8+ and CD4+ T cells, TEMRA cells were FACS-enriched. Germline lookup yields CDR1 SGHTA and CDR2 FQGNSA. V lost 7 bases and J lost 7; bases outside the gene matches: 10. The CDR3 extends over 15 amino acids.

This chain connects TRBV7-2 to TRBJ2-1, with TRBD1 identical over 10 bases. The TCR was taken from a human donor with Susac syndrome. Material: CD4+ T cells from PBMCs. The CDR3 protein is CASTPDRGRWNEQFF. The CDR3 DNA follows: TGTGCCAGCACCCCAGACAGGGGGCGATGGAATGAGCAGTTCTTC.